This T cell receptor (beta chain) was recovered during a study of human T cells and chemical hapten exposure. Study context: In the roughly 24-week study, patients were dosed weekly with diphenylcyclopropenone on the scalp throughout. Yields of TCR per sample differed, chiefly owing to small differences in pooled library volume.

MiXCR, run by TCRdb on the RACE reads, gives a single entry per CDR3 protein. Of roughly 50,000 distinct CDR3 sequences detected, roughly 11% appear once; the ten largest clones hold under 2%. The CDR3 covers 13 residues. This clonotype came up a few times. Time point: patch test 1, 2 weeks after DPC sensitization. Treatment reported: therapeutic diphenylcyclopropenone sensitization with weekly scalp DPC. It was unfractionated whole blood from which total RNA was extracted. The chain carries TRBV21-1 and TRBJ2-2. TRBV21-1 is recorded as a pseudogene. This clonotype originated in a woman aged 40 to 50 with alopecia areata. Some clones in this sample may be carry-over from other donors' samples. Sequencing was performed on whole blood, taken in connection with sensitization to the hapten diphenylcyclopropenone (DPC). Here the CDR3 DNA reads TGTGCCAGCAGCGATTTTGACACCGGGGAGCTGTTTTTT. It yields the protein CASSDFDTGELFF.